The 30 T cell receptor beta chains given below trace back to one sample, sequenced in a study of blood T cells in healthy people across ages (dated by TCRdb to the mid-2010s). The library was generated by 5' RACE. The sample was run on an Illumina HiSeq 2500. The second PCR ran for about 6 to 12 cycles and used a J-beta primer mix along with a sample-barcoded 5' primer. TCRdb trimmed public reads at Q25 via fastp, called clones via MiXCR and kept in-frame beta chains. Rows are combined by CDR3 protein, so each entry shows the most common genes and DNA. Recorded for this sample are approximately 780,000 distinct CDR3 sequences; 25% to 30% of them occurred a single time. The ten largest clones capture 3% of the sample. The sample was also reused in another study, on T cells of mothers and their children.

The sample was blood. These receptors came from a boy younger than 18 in good health.

This clonotype has a handful of counts. The chain carries TRBV12-3 or TRBV12-4 and TRBJ1-5; D is uncertain. The CDR3 runs to 13 residues. Trimming removed 2 bases from V and 5 bases from J, with 7 bases in between. CDR3 in amino acids: CASSLRDYQPQHF. The DNA of the CDR3 is TGTGCCAGCAGTTTACGAGATTATCAGCCCCAGCATTTT.

The chain is built from TRBV18 and TRBJ1-1; TRBD1 is a possible D gene (5 bases). The germline V gene has CDR1 KGHSH and CDR2 LQKENI. V gave up 4 bases and J gave up 6 bases, with 18 bases separating them. The CDR3 has 15 residues. The CDR3 loop is CASSLTERQGAEAFF. CDR3 DNA: TGTGCCAGCTCACTCACGGAACGCCAGGGAGCTGAAGCTTTCTTT.

Only a few counts were recorded for this clonotype. The chain couples TRBV4-2 to TRBJ2-5, with D maybe TRBD2 (6 bases). Per germline, CDR1 LGHNA and CDR2 YNFKEQ. V lost 2 bases and J 4 bases, leaving 23 bases between the germline ends. The length of the CDR3 is 18 residues. The CDR3 spells CASSQYSSGLAGVETQYF. CDR3 sequence (DNA): TGTGCCAGCAGCCAATACTCCTCGGGACTGGCGGGTGTAGAGACCCAGTACTTC.

This clonotype showed up just a few times. The chain is built from TRBV6-5 and TRBJ2-6; D is uncertain. With 10 bases removed from V and 0 bases from J, the gap between germline ends came to 13 bases. Germline values: CDR1 MNHEY, CDR2 SVGAGI. The CDR3 totals 15 residues. CDR3 DNA sequence: TGTGCCACGGCGTGGTCGCTCTCTGGGGCCAACGTCCTGACTTTC. It codes for CATAWSLSGANVLTF.

This clonotype was seen more than once but under ten times. The gene calls are TRBV5-1 and TRBJ2-5; D not certain. CDR1 SGHRS and CDR2 YFSETQ come from the germline V gene. Trimming took off 4 bases at V and 5 bases at J, with 15 bases between the two ends. CDR3 size: 14 residues. The CDR3 is CASSPDPRSETQYF. In DNA, the CDR3 is TGCGCCAGCAGCCCGGACCCTCGGTCGGAGACCCAGTACTTC.

This clonotype has just a few counts. The chain uses TRBV27 and TRBJ2-1; unclear D gene. Germline V CDR1 and CDR2: MNHEY, SMNVEV (reference sequence). The V end was cut by 4 bases, the J end by 0 bases, with 10 bases between. CDR3 length equals 15 residues. Here the CDR3 reads CASSSNPLSYNEQFF. The CDR3 DNA sequence: TGTGCCAGCAGTTCGAACCCGCTCTCCTACAATGAGCAGTTCTTC.

On this clonotype: Compared with germline, one end of the junction differs, possibly owing to a read error. The chain has TRBV27 and TRBJ1-4; the D is unclear. Germline CDR1 reads MNHEY; CDR2 reads SMNVEV (reference sequence). The CDR3 runs 15 residues. DNA of the CDR3: TGTACCAGCAGTTTGTCCCAGTCGTCAGGAGGAAAACTGTTTTTT. It yields the protein CTSSLSQSSGGKLFF.

The V and J genes are TRBV30 and TRBJ1-4, with no clear D. V gave up 4 bases and J gave up 7 bases, with 13 bases separating them. This CDR3 comprises 13 residues. Per the germline V gene, CDR1 is GTSNPN and CDR2 is SVGIG (reference sequence). The CDR3 reads CAWNAGFGEKLFF. The DNA for the CDR3 is TGTGCCTGGAACGCGGGATTCGGTGAAAAACTGTTTTTT.

V usage is TRBV10-2 and J usage is TRBJ1-4; weak D call: TRBD1 (5 bases). The CDR3 consists of 14 residues. Trimming pared 4 bases from V and 4 bases from J, leaving 10 bases between. Germline CDR1 and CDR2: WSHSY and SAAADI. The CDR3 nucleotides are TGCGCCAGCAGTGTGGGACCCAATAATGAAAAACTGTTTTTT. Amino acid sequence: CASSVGPNNEKLFF.

The V call is TRBV7-2, the J call TRBJ2-7, with no clear D. Trimming left V 5 bases short and J 2 bases short, with 7 bases between. This CDR3 comprises 12 residues. Germline-derived CDR1 and CDR2 are SGHTA and FQGNSA. CDR3 region: CASSMLAYEQYF. Here the CDR3 DNA reads TGTGCCAGCAGCATGCTAGCCTACGAGCAGTACTTC.

This clonotype came up a few times. The V gene is TRBV7-9, the J gene TRBJ1-5; TRBD1 matches 7 bases. This CDR3 has 18 amino acids. Germline-derived CDR1 and CDR2 are SEHNR and FQNEAQ (reference sequence). The trim removed 5 bases at V and 0 bases at J, leaving 13 bases unmatched. In DNA, the CDR3 is TGTGCCAGCAGCCCCATCCCTTGGGACAGTCTTAGCAATCAGCCCCAGCATTTT. It translates to CASSPIPWDSLSNQPQHF. The whole variable domain, filled in from reference TRBV7-9 and TRBJ1-5, reads DTGVSQNPRHKITKRGQNVTFRCDPISEHNRLYWYRQTLGQGPEFLTYFQNEAQLEKSRLLSDRFSAERPKGSFSTLEIQRTEQGDSAMYLCASSPIPWDSLSNQPQHFGDGTRLSIL.

This clonotype was found a few times. V gene TRBV29-1 combines with J gene TRBJ2-1; D is possibly TRBD1 or TRBD2 (5 bases each). The V end was cut by 3 bases, the J end by 6 bases, with 18 bases between. This CDR3 has 15 residues. Germline V gene lookup returns CDR1 SQVTM and CDR2 ANQGSEA. The CDR3 nucleotides read TGCAGCGTTGAGAGGGGCGAACTTTATGCCAATGAGCAGTTCTTC. As protein: CSVERGELYANEQFF.

This clonotype was detected ten times or more. The chain combines TRBV19 with TRBJ1-5; D gene ambiguous. The CDR3 totals 13 residues. The V end lost 6 bases, the J end lost 5 bases, and 11 bases lay between the germline ends. Germline V gene sequence: CDR1 LNHDA, CDR2 SQIVND (reference sequence). CDR3 region: CASSLLGDQPQHF. The CDR3 DNA reads as TGTGCCAGTAGCCTCCTCGGGGATCAGCCCCAGCATTTT.

The CDR3 loop reads CASSRWLAGGTEAFF. The CDR3, as DNA: TGTGCCAGCAGCCGTTGGTTGGCCGGGGGCACTGAAGCTTTCTTT. The chain links TRBV7-2 to TRBJ1-1, with D possibly matching TRBD1 (5 bases). The CDR3 length is 15 residues. The V end lost 5 bases, the J end lost 4 bases, and 17 bases lay between the germline ends. The V gene's germline CDR1 is SGHTA and CDR2 FQGNSA.

J is TRBJ2-5 and V is TRBV25-1, with 7 bases aligning to TRBD1. The end of the DNA aligns better with TRBJ2-7, so the J call may be wrong. The CDR3 runs to 16 residues. Germline CDR1 and CDR2: MGHDK and SYGVNS. The CDR3 DNA follows: TGTGCCAGCAGTGACCGCGCCGGACAGGACTCCTACGAGCAGTACTTC. This encodes CASSDRAGQDSYEQYF.

V usage is TRBV30 and J usage is TRBJ2-1; D possibly corresponds to TRBD1 (5 bases). This CDR3 contains 14 residues. Looked up from germline, CDR1 is GTSNPN and CDR2 is SVGIG (reference sequence). Trimming pared 3 bases from V and 8 bases from J, leaving 17 bases between. This CDR3 is CAWSVGQGVDEQFF. The CDR3 region has the DNA TGTGCCTGGAGCGTCGGGCAGGGTGTCGATGAGCAGTTCTTC.

As to this clonotype: A junction end diverges from the germline sequence, so it may reflect a read error. The chain combines TRBV10-3 with TRBJ2-2; 8 positions agree with TRBD1. The germline V gene has CDR1 ENHRY and CDR2 SYGVKD. There are 19 residues in the CDR3. In DNA, the CDR3 is TGTGCCATCAGCGACCAGGGGGCGAAGCATGGTGAGAACATCGGGGAGCTGTTTTTT. Protein product: CAISDQGAKHGENIGELFF.

The chain links TRBV9 to TRBJ2-5; 10 bases line up with TRBD2. Judging by the DNA end, TRBJ2-7 fits better; the J call may be wrong. There are 12 residues in the CDR3. Germline-derived CDR1 and CDR2 are SGDLS and YYNGEE. As DNA, the CDR3 is TGTGCCACGAGGACTAGCGGTGACGAGCAGTACTTC. This encodes CATRTSGDEQYF.

The V gene is TRBV9, the J gene TRBJ2-3; maybe TRBD2 (5 bases). CDR3 length equals 14 residues. Trimming stripped 0 bases from V and 5 bases from J, with 10 bases between. Germline loops: CDR1 SGDLS, CDR2 YYNGEE. In DNA, the CDR3 is TGTGCCAGCAGCGTAGAAATAGGGAGAGATACGCAGTATTTT. Amino acids: CASSVEIGRDTQYF.

This clonotype showed up just a few times. At one of its ends the junction is not consistent with the germline gene, which may arise from a read error. This chain links TRBV7-8 with TRBJ1-1, with 10 nucleotides matching TRBD1. This CDR3 has 13 residues. Germline-derived CDR1 and CDR2 are SGHVS and FQNEAQ. CDR3 bases: TGTGCCAGCAGCTTAGGGACAGGGGGAGAAGTTTTCTTT. Translating it yields CASSLGTGGEVFF.

This clonotype was seen at least ten times. The chain couples TRBV14 to TRBJ2-5; D ambiguous. Germline V gives CDR1 SGHDN, CDR2 FVKESK. V lost 0 bases to trimming and J lost 5 bases, with 7 bases between them. The length of the CDR3 is 13 residues. The CDR3 spells CASSQEGVETQYF. CDR3 nucleotide sequence: TGTGCCAGCAGCCAAGAAGGTGTCGAGACCCAGTACTTC. Full variable domain (remainder filled in from reference TRBV14 and TRBJ2-5): EAGVTQFPSHSVIEKGQTVTLRCDPISGHDNLYWYRRVMGKEIKFLLHFVKESKQDESGMPNNRFLAERTGGTYSTLKVQPAELEDSGVYFCASSQEGVETQYFGPGTRLLVL.

J is TRBJ2-7 and V is TRBV7-8; tentatively, D is TRBD1 (5 bases). V was pared by 3 bases and J by 3 bases, with 9 bases between. Germline CDR1 SGHVS, CDR2 FQNEAQ. The CDR3 runs 13 residues. The CDR3 sequence: CASSLIQVYEQYF. CDR3 sequence (DNA): TGTGCCAGCAGCTTGATACAGGTCTACGAGCAGTACTTC.

This clonotype was recorded a few times. The CDR3 DNA follows: TGTGCCAGCAGCCTACTAGCGACAGCTGGAAACACCATATATTTT. Amino acid sequence: CASSLLATAGNTIYF. V gene TRBV3-1 combines with J gene TRBJ1-3; D is possibly TRBD1 (5 bases). The V gene's germline CDR1 is LGHDT and CDR2 YNNKEL (reference sequence). V lost 4 bases and J 2 bases, leaving 12 bases between the germline ends. CDR3 length equals 15 residues.

This clonotype was counted a few times. V usage is TRBV2 and J usage is TRBJ2-5; D is uncertain. Deletions cut 6 bases from V and 1 base from J, with 12 bases between. CDR3 length: 14 amino acids. Germline CDR1 and CDR2: SNHLY and FYNNEI. CDR3 sequence (DNA): TGTGCCAGCAGCCCATCTACAACCCAAGAGACCCAGTACTTC. Translated, it gives CASSPSTTQETQYF.

This clonotype was seen a handful of times. The chain uses TRBV5-1 and TRBJ2-1, with D possibly being TRBD2 (5 bases). The CDR3 has 16 residues. Trimming stripped 4 bases from V and 3 bases from J, with 17 bases between. Germline V gene lookup returns CDR1 SGHRS and CDR2 YFSETQ. CDR3 loop: CASSPGDATGYNEQFF. The CDR3, as DNA: TGCGCCAGCAGCCCCGGGGATGCAACGGGCTACAATGAGCAGTTCTTC.

This chain connects TRBV28 to TRBJ2-1; 9 nucleotides match TRBD1. The germline CDR1 and CDR2 sequences are MDHEN and SYDVKM. The CDR3 is 16 amino acids. Trimming at V came to 4 bases and at J to 7 bases, leaving 11 bases not matched to a gene. This CDR3 reads CASSSVGGTGRNEQFF. The CDR3 nucleotides read TGTGCCAGCAGTTCCGTGGGGGGGACAGGGAGGAATGAGCAGTTCTTC.

The rearrangement uses TRBV28 and TRBJ2-6; D call uncertain. Germline CDR1 reads MDHEN; CDR2 reads SYDVKM. Trimming removed 3 bases from V and 0 bases from J, with 6 bases in between. This CDR3 has 15 amino acids. The CDR3 sequence: CASSFRISGANVLTF. CDR3 DNA sequence: TGTGCCAGCAGTTTTCGAATCTCTGGGGCCAACGTCCTGACTTTC.

This clonotype was detected only a few times. CDR3 DNA sequence: TGTGCCAGCAGAGGACAGGGGGGCTACAATGAGCAGTTCTTC. It specifies CASRGQGGYNEQFF. The gene calls are TRBV12-3 or TRBV12-4 and TRBJ2-1; TRBD1 aligns across 10 bases. The CDR3 consists of 14 residues. V was clipped by 6 bases and J by 3 bases; unmatched bases: 2.

This clonotype was observed a few times. J is TRBJ1-2 and V is TRBV7-9; maybe TRBD1 (6 bases). Germline CDR1 is SEHNR and CDR2 is FQNEAQ (reference sequence). Trimming took 2 bases from V and 6 from J, leaving 13 bases between them. The CDR3 covers 14 residues. Here the CDR3 DNA reads TGTGCCAGCAGCTTACAAGTCCAGGGGAATGGCTACACCTTC. Protein sequence: CASSLQVQGNGYTF. The full variable domain, its missing parts supplied by reference TRBV7-9 and TRBJ1-2, is DTGVSQNPRHKITKRGQNVTFRCDPISEHNRLYWYRQTLGQGPEFLTYFQNEAQLEKSRLLSDRFSAERPKGSFSTLEIQRTEQGDSAMYLCASSLQVQGNGYTFGSGTRLTVV.

This clonotype came up many times. V gene TRBV7-9 combines with J gene TRBJ2-5; the D is unclear. From germline, CDR1 is SEHNR and CDR2 FQNEAQ (reference sequence). CDR3 length: 13 residues. V was pared by 3 bases and J by 2 bases, with 7 bases between. For the CDR3, the DNA is TGTGCCAGCAGCTTCGGTGATCAAGAGACCCAGTACTTC. This sequence encodes CASSFGDQETQYF.